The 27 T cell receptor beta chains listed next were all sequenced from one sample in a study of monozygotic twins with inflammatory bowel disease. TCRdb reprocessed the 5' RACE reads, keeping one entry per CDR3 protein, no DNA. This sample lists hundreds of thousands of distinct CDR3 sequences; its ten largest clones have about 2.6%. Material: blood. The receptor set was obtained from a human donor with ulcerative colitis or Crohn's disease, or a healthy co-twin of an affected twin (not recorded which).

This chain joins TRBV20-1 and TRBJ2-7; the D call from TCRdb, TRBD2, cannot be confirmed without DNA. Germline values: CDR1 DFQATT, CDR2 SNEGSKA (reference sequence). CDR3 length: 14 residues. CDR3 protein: CSARRGLSTYEQYF.

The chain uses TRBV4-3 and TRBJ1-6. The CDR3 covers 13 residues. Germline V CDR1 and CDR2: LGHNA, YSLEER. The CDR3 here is CASSQDTQSPLHF.

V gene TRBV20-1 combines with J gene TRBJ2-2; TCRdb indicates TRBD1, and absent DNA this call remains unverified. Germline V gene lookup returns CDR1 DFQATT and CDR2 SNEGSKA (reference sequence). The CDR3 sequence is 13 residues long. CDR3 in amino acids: CSGRTGGTGELFF.

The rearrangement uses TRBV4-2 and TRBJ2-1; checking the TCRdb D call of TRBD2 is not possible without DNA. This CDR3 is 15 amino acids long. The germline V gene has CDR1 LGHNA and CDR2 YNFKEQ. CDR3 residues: CASSQSADSYNEQFF.

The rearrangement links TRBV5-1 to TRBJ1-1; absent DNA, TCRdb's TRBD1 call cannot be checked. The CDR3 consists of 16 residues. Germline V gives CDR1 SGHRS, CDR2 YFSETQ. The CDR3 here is CASSLRAGRQNTEAFF.

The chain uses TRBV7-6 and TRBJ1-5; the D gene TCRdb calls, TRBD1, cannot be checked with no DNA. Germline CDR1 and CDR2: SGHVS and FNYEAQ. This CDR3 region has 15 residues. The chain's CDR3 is CASSSGSGNNQPQHF.

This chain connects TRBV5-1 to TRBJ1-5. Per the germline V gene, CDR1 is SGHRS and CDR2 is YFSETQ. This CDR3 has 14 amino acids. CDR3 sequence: CASSLAQFNQPQHF.

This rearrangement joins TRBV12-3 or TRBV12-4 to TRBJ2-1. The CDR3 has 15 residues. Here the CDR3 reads CASSLGSSAFNEQFF.

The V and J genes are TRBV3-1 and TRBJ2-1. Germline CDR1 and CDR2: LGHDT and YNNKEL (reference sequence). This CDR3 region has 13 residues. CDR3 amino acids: CASSQEKMHEQFF.

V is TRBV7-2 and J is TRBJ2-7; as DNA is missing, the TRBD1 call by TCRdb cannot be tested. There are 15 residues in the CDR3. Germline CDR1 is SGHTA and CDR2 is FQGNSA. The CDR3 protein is CASSTQPQGANEQYF.

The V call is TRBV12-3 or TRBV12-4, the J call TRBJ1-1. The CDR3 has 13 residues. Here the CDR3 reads CASRPSSGTEAFF.

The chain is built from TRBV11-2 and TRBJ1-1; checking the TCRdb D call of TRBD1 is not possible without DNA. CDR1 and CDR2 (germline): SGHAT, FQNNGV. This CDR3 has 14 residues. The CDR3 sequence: CASSLWGQGTEAFF.

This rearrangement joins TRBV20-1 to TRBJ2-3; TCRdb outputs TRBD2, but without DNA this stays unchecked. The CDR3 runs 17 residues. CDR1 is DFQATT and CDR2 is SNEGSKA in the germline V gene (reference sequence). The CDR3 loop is CSADSRRTSGTTDTQYF.

CDR3 region: CASSRGGQGSGTQYF. The chain is built from TRBV6-1 and TRBJ2-5; TCRdb's D call of TRBD1 is untestable without DNA. This CDR3 is built from 15 residues. CDR1 and CDR2 (germline): MNHNS, SASEGT.

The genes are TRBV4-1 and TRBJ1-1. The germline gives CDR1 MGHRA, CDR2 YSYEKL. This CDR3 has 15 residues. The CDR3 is CASSQDRPRVTEAFF.

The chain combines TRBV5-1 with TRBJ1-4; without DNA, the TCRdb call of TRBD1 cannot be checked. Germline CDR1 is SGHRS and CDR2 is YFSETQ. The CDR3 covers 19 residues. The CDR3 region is CASSLGRGRQLFGDEKLFF.

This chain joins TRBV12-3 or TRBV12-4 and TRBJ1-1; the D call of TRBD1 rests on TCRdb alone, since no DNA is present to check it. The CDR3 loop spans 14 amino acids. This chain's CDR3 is CASTSSEGRTEAFF.

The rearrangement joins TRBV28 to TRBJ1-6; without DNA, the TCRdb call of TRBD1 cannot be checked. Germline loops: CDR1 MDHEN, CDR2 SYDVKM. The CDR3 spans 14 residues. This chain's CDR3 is CASSSPGQNSPLHF.

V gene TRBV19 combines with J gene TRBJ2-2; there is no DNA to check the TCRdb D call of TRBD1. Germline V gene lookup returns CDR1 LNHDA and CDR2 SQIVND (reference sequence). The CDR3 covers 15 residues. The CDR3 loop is CASRYRVFDTGELFF.

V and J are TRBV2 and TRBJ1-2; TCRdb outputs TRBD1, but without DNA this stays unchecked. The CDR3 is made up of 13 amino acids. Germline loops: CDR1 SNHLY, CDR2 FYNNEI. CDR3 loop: CASQDRQGGGYTF.

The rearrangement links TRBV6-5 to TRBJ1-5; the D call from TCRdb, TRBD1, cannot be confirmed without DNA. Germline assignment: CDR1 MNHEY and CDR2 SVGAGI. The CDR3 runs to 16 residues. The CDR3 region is CASSYTWGGSFEPQHF.

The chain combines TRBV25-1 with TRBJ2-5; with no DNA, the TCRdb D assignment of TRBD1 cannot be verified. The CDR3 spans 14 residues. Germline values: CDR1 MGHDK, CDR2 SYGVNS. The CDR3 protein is CASIKAGAVGTQYF.

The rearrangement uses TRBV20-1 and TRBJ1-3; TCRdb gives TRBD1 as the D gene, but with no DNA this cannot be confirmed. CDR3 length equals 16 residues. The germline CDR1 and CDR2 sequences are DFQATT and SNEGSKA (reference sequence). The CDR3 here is CSAPGQGALSGNTIYF.

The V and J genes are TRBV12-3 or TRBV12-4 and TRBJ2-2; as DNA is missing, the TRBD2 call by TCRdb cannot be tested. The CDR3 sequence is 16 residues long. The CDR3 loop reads CASSQPSGGAPGELFF.

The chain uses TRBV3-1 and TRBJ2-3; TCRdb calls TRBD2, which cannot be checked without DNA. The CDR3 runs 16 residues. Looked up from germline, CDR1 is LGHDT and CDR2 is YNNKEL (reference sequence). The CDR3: CASSLLAGTFQDTQYF.

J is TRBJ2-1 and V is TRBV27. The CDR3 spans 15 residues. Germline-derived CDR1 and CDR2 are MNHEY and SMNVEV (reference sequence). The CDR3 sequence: CASSLFGTPNNEQFF.

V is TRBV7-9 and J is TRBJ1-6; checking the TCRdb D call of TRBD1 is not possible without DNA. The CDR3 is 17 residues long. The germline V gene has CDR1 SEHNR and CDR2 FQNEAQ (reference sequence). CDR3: CASSLNRGRDTHSPLHF. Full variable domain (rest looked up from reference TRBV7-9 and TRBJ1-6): DTGVSQNPRHKITKRGQNVTFRCDPISEHNRLYWYRQTLGQGPEFLTYFQNEAQLEKSRLLSDRFSAERPKGSFSTLEIQRTEQGDSAMYLCASSLNRGRDTHSPLHFGNGTRLTVT.